Ten or more counts support the clone carrying this T cell receptor (beta chain). Its matching antigen is unknown. Documented time point: patch test 1, 2 weeks after DPC sensitization. The treatment was: therapeutic diphenylcyclopropenone sensitization with weekly scalp DPC. The entry originates in a study of human T cells and chemical hapten exposure. In the study overall: The sensitizing agent was 2% DPC, placed on roughly 2 cm by roughly 2 cm of upper inner arm skin. Across its 20 to 30 weeks, the study gave patients weekly diphenylcyclopropenone doses to the scalp. Findings and caveats of the study: Patch test score was positively correlated with the counts of PT1 expanded TCRs.

Unique molecular identifiers were attached to individual cDNA molecules within the library. TCRdb used MiXCR to reprocess the RACE reads, holding one entry per CDR3 protein. Of 180,000 or so distinct CDR3 sequences listed, around 15% are singletons. This CDR3 has 15 amino acids. Trimming removed 4 bases from V and 0 bases from J, with 10 bases in between. In germline, CDR1 is LGHDT, CDR2 YNNKEL (reference sequence). The TCR sequence derives from a woman aged 25 to 39 with alopecia areata. Some clones in this sample may be carry-over from other donors' samples. The chain links TRBV3-1 to TRBJ1-5; D is uncertain. Here the sequenced sample was whole blood, taken in connection with sensitization to the hapten diphenylcyclopropenone (DPC). The CDR3 protein is CASSPARNSNQPQHF. The DNA for the CDR3 is TGTGCCAGCAGCCCGGCTCGCAATAGCAATCAGCCCCAGCATTTT.